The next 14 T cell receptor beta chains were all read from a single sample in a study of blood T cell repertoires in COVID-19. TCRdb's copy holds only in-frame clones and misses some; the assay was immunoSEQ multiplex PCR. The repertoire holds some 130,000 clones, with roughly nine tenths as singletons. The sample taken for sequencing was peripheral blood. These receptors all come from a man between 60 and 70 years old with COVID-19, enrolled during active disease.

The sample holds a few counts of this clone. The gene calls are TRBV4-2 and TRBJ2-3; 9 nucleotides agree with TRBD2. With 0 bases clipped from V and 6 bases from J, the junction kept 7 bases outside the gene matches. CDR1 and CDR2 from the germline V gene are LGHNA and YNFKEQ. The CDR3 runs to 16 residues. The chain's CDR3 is CASSQETSGPTDTQYF. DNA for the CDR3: TGTGCCAGCAGCCAAGAGACTAGCGGCCCCACTGATACGCAGTATTTT.

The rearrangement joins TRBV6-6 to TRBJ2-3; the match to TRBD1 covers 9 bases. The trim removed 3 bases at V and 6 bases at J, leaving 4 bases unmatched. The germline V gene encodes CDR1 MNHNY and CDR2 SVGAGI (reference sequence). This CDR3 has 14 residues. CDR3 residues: CASSYGQGRDTQYF. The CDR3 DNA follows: TGTGCCAGCAGTTATGGACAGGGGAGGGATACGCAGTATTTT.

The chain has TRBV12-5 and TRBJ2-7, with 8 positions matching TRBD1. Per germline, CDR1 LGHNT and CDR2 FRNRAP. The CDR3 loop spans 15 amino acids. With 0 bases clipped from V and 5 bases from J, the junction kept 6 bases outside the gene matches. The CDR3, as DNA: TGTGCTAGTGGTTTGGTAACCAGGGGGCCAAACGAGCAGTACTTC. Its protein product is CASGLVTRGPNEQYF.

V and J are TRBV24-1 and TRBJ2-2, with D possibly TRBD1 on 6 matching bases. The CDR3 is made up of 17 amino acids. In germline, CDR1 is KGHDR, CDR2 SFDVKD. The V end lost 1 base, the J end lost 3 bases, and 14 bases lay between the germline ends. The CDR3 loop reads CATSDLHRDIDTGELFF. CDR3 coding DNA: TGTGCCACCAGTGATTTACATCGGGACATCGACACCGGGGAGCTGTTTTTT.

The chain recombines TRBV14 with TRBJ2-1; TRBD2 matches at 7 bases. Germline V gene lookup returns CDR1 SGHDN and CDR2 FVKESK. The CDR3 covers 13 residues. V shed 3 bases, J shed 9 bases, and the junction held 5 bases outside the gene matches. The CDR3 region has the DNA TGTGCCAGCAGCCACACTAGCGTTGGTGAGCAGTTCTTC. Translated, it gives CASSHTSVGEQFF.

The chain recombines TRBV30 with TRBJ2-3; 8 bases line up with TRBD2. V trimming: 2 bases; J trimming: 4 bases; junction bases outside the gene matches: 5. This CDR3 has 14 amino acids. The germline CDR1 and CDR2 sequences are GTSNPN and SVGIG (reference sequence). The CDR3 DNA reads TGTGCCTGGAGTTCGGCGGGAGGAGCAGATACGCAGTATTTT. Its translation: CAWSSAGGADTQYF.

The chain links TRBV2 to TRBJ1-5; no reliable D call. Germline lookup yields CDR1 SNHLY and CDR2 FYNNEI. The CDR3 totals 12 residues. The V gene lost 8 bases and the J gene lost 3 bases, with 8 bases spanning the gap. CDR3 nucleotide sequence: TGTGCCAGCGGGCAGCACAATCAGCCCCAGCATTTT. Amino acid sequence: CASGQHNQPQHF.

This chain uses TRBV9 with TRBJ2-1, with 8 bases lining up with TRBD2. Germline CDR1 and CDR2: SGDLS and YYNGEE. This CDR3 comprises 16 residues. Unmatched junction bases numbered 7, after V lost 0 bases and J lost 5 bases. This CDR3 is CASSVGSLAGHNEQFF. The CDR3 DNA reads TGTGCCAGCAGCGTAGGAAGTCTAGCGGGCCACAATGAGCAGTTCTTC.

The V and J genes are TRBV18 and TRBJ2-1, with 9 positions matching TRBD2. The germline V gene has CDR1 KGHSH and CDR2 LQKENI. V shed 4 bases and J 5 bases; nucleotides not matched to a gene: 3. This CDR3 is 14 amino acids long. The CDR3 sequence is CASSLAGDDNEQFF. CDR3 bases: TGTGCCAGCTCACTAGCGGGAGATGACAATGAGCAGTTCTTC.

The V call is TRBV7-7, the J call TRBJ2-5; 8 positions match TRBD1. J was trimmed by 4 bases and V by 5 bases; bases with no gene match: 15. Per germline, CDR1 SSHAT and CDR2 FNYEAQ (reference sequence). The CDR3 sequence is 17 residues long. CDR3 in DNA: TGTGCCAGCAGCCCGGGCCCCGGACAGGGTTGGGGAGAGACCCAGTACTTC. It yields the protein CASSPGPGQGWGETQYF.

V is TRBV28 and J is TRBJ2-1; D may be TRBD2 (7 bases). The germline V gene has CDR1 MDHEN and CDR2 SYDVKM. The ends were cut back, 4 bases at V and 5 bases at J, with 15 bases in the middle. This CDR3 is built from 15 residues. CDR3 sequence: CASSSLKGGNNEQFF. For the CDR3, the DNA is TGTGCCAGCAGTTCCCTCAAGGGGGGGAACAATGAGCAGTTCTTC.

The CDR3 nucleotides are TGTGCCAGCAGCCAAGTCACGGGACTAGCGGTACAAGAGACCCAGTACTTC. This gives the protein CASSQVTGLAVQETQYF. This chain connects TRBV14 to TRBJ2-5; 11 bases match TRBD2. After removal of 1 base from V and 2 bases from J, the junction contained 6 bases not matched to a gene. The CDR3 is 17 residues long. CDR1 and CDR2 (germline): SGHDN, FVKESK.

The CDR3 DNA follows: TGTGCCAGCAGTGGAGTCTTTGGGGCCCTGGACAATGAGCAGTTCTTC. Protein: CASSGVFGALDNEQFF. The rearrangement links TRBV6-1 to TRBJ2-1, with a tentative D call TRBD1 (5 bases). This CDR3 comprises 16 residues. V shed 4 bases and J shed 5 bases, with 18 bases lying between them. Looked up from germline, CDR1 is MNHNS and CDR2 is SASEGT.

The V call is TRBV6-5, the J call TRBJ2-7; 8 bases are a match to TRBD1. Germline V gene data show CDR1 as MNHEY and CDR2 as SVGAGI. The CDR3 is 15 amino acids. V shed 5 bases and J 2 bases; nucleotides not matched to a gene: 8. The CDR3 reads CASSTRTGRTYEQYF. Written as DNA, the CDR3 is TGTGCCAGCAGTACCAGGACAGGGAGAACCTACGAGCAGTACTTC.